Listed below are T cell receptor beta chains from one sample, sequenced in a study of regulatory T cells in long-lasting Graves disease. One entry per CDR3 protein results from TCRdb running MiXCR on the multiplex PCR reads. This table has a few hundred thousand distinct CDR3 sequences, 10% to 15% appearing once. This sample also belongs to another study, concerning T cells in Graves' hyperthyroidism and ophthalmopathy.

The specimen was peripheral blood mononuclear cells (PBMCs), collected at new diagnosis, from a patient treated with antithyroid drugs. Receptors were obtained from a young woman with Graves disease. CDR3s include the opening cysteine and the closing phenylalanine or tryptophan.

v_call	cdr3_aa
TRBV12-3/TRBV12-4	CASSLGGPYGDEQYF
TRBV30	CAWGPGQYNEQFF
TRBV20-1	CSARVAGDEKLFF
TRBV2	CASPQGLVNYGYTF
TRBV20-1	CSASGTASYNEQFF
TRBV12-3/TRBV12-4	CASRSGTGFTEAFF
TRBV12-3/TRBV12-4	CASKSTGTEWRNTIYF
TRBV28	CASSLLISSRQETQYF
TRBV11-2	CASSLTGRESREQFF
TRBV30	CAWSVGVAYEQFF
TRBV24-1	CATSDRGPSNTGELFF
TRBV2	CASRGTNPYEQYF
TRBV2	CASREDRGQPQHF
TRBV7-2	CASSFGPGLGETQYF
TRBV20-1	CSAPTRQGYGYTF
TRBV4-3	CASSLFLGTGHYNEQFF
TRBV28	CASSFLQGGQETQYF
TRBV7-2	CASSPNSGPPGAYEQYF
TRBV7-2	CASSQGHSNTF
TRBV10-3	CAISGSENQPQHF
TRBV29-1	CSVEAPDRASYNEQFF
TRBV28	CASSFFLSGNTIYF
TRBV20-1	CSARGYGTGTNYGYTF
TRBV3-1	CASSRWTSGGAVTQYF
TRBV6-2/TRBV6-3	CASQSRGRTSNEQFF
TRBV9	CASRVAENTGELFF
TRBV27	CASSFLVTGELFF
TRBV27	CASSSRLAGAKDTQYF
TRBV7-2	CASSLEDSHQETQYF
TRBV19	CASSTLAEQETQYF
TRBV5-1	CASSFSGAYEQYF
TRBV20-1	CSARRGKTDTQYF
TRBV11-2	CASSRPSDYGYTF
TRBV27	CASRPTAGASPLHF
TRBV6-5	CASSYPGARELFF
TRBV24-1	CATSDSVDSVSSWPQHF